Reported below is one T cell receptor beta chain. This CDR3 spans 11 amino acids. The germline V gene has CDR1 MGHRA and CDR2 YSYEKL. The V end lost 3 bases, the J end lost 10 bases, and 9 bases lay between the germline ends. The data stem from a study of cytomegalovirus exposure and HLA in healthy donors. Study summary: The 120 or so validation repertoires, a later analysis reported, used the same platform as the approximately 630 first-cohort repertoires.

Libraries were prepared by immunoSEQ multiplex PCR; TCRdb keeps only in-frame clonotypes and omits some of them. This table holds roughly 80,000 clones, approximately 93% found once. The sequenced sample was PBMCs. The receptor comes from a woman aged 18-29 years in good health and CMV-seronegative. This chain uses TRBV4-1 with TRBJ1-1; no reliable D call. CDR3 sequence reads: CASSHAGGAFF. CDR3 sequence (DNA): TGCGCCAGCAGCCACGCCGGTGGAGCTTTCTTT.